These 3 T cell receptor beta chains share one sample of origin, sequenced in a study of PD-1 blockade in classical Hodgkin lymphoma. Assay: immunoSEQ multiplex PCR; the TCRdb copy retains only in-frame clones and omits some. The sample includes over 25,000 clones, approximately 70% of them seen just once. Every one of the patients relapsed after autologous stem cell transplantation (brentuximab vedotin exposure was variable). This specimen was peripheral blood mononuclear cells (PBMCs), taken before the second cycle of nivolumab. These receptors all stem from a human donor with classical Hodgkin lymphoma.

CDR3 sequence reads: CASRLSGTDTQYF. CDR3 coding DNA: TGTGCCAGCAGGCTTAGCGGCACAGATACGCAGTATTTT. This chain links TRBV6-4 with TRBJ2-3; TRBD2 is a possible D gene (5 bases). The germline V gene has CDR1 MRHNA and CDR2 SNTAGT. Trimming cost V 6 bases and J 1 base, with 8 bases left between them. The CDR3 is 13 residues long.

V is TRBV4-1 and J is TRBJ1-5, with D possibly TRBD1 on 5 matching bases. CDR3 length: 15 residues. CDR1 MGHRA and CDR2 YSYEKL come from the germline V gene. V was pared by 0 bases and J by 1 base, with 7 bases between. This CDR3 is CASSQEGGSNQPQHF. The CDR3 DNA is TGCGCCAGCAGCCAAGAGGGGGGGAGCAATCAGCCCCAGCATTTT.

The V call is TRBV7-9, the J call TRBJ1-4; 8 bases map to TRBD1. With V trimmed by 5 bases and J by 7 bases, 12 bases remained unmatched. Germline CDR1 reads SEHNR; CDR2 reads FQNEAQ (reference sequence). CDR3 length: 16 amino acids. The CDR3 DNA sequence: TGTGCCAGCAGCCCTTTGACAGGGGTTGGTGGTGAAAAACTGTTTTTT. Translation: CASSPLTGVGGEKLFF.